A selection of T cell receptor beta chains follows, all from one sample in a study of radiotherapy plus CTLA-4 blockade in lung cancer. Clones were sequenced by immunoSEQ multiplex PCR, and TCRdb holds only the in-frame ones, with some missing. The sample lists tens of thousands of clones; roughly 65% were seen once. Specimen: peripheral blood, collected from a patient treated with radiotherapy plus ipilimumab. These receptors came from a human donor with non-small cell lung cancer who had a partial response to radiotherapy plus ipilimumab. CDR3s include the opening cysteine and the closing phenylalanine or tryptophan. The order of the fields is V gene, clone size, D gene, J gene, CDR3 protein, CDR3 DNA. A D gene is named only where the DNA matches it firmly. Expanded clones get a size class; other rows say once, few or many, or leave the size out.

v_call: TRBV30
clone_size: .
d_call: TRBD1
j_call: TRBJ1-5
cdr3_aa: CAWTGGEDQPQHF
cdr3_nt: TGTGCCTGGACAGGGGGCGAGGATCAGCCCCAGCATTTT

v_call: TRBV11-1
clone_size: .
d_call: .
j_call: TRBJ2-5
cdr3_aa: CASSSPSGTLYQETQYF
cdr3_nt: TGTGCCAGCAGCTCTCCGAGCGGGACACTATACCAAGAGACCCAGTACTTC

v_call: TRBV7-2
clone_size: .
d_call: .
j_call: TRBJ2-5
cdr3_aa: CASSYGPKTGEYF
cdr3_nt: TGTGCCAGCAGCTACGGCCCTAAGACTGGCGAGTACTTC

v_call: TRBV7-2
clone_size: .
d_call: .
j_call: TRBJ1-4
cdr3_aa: CASSLYKGINEKLFF
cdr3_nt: TGTGCCAGCAGCTTATACAAGGGGATTAATGAAAAACTGTTTTTT

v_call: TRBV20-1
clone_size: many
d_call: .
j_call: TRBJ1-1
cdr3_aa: CSASRGNEAFF
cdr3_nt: TGCAGTGCTAGTAGGGGTAATGAAGCTTTCTTT

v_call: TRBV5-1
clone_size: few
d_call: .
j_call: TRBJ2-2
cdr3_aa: CASSLEGRGTGELFF
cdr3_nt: TGCGCCAGCAGCTTGGAAGGGCGGGGCACCGGGGAGCTGTTTTTT

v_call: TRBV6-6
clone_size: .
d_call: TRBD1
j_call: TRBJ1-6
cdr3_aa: CASSQTTGPGTPLHF
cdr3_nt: TGTGCCAGCAGCCAAACGACAGGGCCAGGAACACCCCTCCACTTT

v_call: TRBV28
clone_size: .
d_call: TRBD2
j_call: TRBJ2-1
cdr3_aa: CASSFLAGPGKEQFF
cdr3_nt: TGTGCCAGCAGTTTCCTAGCGGGCCCGGGAAAGGAGCAGTTCTTC

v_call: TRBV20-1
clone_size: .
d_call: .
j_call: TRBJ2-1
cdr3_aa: CSAAQGNEQFF
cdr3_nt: TGCAGTGCCGCCCAGGGCAATGAGCAGTTCTTC

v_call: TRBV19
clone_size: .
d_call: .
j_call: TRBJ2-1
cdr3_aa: CASRSSYNEQFF
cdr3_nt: TGTGCCAGTAGGAGTTCCTACAATGAGCAGTTCTTC

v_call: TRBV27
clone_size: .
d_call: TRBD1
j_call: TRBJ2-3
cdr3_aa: CASSSAGGITDTQYF
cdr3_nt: TGTGCCAGCAGCTCCGCAGGGGGTATCACAGATACGCAGTATTTT

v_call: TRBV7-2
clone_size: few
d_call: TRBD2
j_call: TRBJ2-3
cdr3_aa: CASSQAGTSGGGTDTQYF
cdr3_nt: TGTGCCAGCAGTCAAGCCGGGACTAGCGGGGGTGGCACAGATACGCAGTATTTT

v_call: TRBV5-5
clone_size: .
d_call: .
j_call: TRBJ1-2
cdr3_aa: CASSLDLGANYGYTF
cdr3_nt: TGTGCCAGCAGCTTGGATCTAGGGGCCAACTATGGCTACACCTTC

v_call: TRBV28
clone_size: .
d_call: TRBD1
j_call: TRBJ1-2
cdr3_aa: CASSSPGQGNGYTF
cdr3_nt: TGTGCCAGCAGTTCCCCAGGACAGGGGAATGGCTACACCTTC

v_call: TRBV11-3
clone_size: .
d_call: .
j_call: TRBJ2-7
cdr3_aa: CASSFAGAAQGEQYF
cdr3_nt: TGTGCCAGCAGCTTCGCGGGGGCCGCCCAAGGGGAGCAGTACTTC

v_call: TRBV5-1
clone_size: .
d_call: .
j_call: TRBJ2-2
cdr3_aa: CASSLGQGYGELFF
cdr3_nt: TGCGCCAGCAGCTTGGGGCAGGGTTACGGGGAGCTGTTTTTT

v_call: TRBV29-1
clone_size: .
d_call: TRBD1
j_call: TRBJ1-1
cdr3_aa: CSVEGTGGYGTEAFF
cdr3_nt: TGCAGCGTTGAGGGTACAGGGGGATACGGTACTGAAGCTTTCTTT

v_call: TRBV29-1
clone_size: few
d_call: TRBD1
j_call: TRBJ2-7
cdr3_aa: CSATGTGGFGEQYF
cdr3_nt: TGCAGCGCCACCGGGACAGGGGGCTTCGGTGAGCAGTACTTC

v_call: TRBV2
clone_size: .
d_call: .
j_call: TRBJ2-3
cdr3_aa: CASSGTDSPTQYF
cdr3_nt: TGTGCCAGCAGTGGGACGGACTCGCCTACGCAGTATTTT

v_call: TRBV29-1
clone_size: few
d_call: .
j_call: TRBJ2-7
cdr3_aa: CSVGTGSPYEQYF
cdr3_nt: TGCAGCGTTGGTACAGGGTCTCCCTACGAGCAGTACTTC

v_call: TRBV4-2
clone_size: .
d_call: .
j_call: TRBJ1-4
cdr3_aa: CASSPHGNEKLFF
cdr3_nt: TGTGCCAGCAGCCCCCATGGCAATGAAAAACTGTTTTTT

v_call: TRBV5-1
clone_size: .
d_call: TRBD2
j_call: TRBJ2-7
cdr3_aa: CASSFPSGRGEQYF
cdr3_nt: TGCGCCAGCAGCTTCCCTAGCGGGAGAGGCGAGCAGTACTTC

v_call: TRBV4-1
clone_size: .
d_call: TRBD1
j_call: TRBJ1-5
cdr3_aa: CASSPWTGSNQPQHF
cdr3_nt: TGCGCCAGCAGCCCCTGGACAGGGAGCAATCAGCCCCAGCATTTT

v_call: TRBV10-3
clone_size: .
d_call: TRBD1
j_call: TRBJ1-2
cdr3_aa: CATGDRGLSNYGYTF
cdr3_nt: TGTGCCACCGGGGACAGGGGGCTCTCTAACTATGGCTACACCTTC

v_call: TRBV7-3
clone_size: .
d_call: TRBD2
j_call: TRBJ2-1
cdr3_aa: CASSLTNREGRLVF
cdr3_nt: TGTGCCAGCAGCTTAACTAACCGGGAGGGCCGTCTGGTCTTC

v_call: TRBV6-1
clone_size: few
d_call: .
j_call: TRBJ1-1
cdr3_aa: CASSQFVRGVKAFF
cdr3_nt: TGTGCCAGCAGTCAATTCGTACGGGGGGTGAAAGCTTTCTTT